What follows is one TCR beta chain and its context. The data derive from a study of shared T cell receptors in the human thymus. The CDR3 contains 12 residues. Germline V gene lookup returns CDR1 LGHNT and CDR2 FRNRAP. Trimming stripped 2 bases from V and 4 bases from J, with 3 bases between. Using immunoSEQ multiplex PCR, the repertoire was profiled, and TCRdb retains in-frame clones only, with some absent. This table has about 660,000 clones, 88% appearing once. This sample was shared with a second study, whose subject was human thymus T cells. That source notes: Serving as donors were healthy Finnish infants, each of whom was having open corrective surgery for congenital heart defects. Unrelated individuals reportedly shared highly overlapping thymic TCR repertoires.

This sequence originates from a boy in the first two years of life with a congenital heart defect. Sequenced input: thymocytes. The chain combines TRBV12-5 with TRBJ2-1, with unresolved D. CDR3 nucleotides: TGTGCTAGTGGTTTGCAGTACAATGAGCAGTTCTTC. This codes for CASGLQYNEQFF.